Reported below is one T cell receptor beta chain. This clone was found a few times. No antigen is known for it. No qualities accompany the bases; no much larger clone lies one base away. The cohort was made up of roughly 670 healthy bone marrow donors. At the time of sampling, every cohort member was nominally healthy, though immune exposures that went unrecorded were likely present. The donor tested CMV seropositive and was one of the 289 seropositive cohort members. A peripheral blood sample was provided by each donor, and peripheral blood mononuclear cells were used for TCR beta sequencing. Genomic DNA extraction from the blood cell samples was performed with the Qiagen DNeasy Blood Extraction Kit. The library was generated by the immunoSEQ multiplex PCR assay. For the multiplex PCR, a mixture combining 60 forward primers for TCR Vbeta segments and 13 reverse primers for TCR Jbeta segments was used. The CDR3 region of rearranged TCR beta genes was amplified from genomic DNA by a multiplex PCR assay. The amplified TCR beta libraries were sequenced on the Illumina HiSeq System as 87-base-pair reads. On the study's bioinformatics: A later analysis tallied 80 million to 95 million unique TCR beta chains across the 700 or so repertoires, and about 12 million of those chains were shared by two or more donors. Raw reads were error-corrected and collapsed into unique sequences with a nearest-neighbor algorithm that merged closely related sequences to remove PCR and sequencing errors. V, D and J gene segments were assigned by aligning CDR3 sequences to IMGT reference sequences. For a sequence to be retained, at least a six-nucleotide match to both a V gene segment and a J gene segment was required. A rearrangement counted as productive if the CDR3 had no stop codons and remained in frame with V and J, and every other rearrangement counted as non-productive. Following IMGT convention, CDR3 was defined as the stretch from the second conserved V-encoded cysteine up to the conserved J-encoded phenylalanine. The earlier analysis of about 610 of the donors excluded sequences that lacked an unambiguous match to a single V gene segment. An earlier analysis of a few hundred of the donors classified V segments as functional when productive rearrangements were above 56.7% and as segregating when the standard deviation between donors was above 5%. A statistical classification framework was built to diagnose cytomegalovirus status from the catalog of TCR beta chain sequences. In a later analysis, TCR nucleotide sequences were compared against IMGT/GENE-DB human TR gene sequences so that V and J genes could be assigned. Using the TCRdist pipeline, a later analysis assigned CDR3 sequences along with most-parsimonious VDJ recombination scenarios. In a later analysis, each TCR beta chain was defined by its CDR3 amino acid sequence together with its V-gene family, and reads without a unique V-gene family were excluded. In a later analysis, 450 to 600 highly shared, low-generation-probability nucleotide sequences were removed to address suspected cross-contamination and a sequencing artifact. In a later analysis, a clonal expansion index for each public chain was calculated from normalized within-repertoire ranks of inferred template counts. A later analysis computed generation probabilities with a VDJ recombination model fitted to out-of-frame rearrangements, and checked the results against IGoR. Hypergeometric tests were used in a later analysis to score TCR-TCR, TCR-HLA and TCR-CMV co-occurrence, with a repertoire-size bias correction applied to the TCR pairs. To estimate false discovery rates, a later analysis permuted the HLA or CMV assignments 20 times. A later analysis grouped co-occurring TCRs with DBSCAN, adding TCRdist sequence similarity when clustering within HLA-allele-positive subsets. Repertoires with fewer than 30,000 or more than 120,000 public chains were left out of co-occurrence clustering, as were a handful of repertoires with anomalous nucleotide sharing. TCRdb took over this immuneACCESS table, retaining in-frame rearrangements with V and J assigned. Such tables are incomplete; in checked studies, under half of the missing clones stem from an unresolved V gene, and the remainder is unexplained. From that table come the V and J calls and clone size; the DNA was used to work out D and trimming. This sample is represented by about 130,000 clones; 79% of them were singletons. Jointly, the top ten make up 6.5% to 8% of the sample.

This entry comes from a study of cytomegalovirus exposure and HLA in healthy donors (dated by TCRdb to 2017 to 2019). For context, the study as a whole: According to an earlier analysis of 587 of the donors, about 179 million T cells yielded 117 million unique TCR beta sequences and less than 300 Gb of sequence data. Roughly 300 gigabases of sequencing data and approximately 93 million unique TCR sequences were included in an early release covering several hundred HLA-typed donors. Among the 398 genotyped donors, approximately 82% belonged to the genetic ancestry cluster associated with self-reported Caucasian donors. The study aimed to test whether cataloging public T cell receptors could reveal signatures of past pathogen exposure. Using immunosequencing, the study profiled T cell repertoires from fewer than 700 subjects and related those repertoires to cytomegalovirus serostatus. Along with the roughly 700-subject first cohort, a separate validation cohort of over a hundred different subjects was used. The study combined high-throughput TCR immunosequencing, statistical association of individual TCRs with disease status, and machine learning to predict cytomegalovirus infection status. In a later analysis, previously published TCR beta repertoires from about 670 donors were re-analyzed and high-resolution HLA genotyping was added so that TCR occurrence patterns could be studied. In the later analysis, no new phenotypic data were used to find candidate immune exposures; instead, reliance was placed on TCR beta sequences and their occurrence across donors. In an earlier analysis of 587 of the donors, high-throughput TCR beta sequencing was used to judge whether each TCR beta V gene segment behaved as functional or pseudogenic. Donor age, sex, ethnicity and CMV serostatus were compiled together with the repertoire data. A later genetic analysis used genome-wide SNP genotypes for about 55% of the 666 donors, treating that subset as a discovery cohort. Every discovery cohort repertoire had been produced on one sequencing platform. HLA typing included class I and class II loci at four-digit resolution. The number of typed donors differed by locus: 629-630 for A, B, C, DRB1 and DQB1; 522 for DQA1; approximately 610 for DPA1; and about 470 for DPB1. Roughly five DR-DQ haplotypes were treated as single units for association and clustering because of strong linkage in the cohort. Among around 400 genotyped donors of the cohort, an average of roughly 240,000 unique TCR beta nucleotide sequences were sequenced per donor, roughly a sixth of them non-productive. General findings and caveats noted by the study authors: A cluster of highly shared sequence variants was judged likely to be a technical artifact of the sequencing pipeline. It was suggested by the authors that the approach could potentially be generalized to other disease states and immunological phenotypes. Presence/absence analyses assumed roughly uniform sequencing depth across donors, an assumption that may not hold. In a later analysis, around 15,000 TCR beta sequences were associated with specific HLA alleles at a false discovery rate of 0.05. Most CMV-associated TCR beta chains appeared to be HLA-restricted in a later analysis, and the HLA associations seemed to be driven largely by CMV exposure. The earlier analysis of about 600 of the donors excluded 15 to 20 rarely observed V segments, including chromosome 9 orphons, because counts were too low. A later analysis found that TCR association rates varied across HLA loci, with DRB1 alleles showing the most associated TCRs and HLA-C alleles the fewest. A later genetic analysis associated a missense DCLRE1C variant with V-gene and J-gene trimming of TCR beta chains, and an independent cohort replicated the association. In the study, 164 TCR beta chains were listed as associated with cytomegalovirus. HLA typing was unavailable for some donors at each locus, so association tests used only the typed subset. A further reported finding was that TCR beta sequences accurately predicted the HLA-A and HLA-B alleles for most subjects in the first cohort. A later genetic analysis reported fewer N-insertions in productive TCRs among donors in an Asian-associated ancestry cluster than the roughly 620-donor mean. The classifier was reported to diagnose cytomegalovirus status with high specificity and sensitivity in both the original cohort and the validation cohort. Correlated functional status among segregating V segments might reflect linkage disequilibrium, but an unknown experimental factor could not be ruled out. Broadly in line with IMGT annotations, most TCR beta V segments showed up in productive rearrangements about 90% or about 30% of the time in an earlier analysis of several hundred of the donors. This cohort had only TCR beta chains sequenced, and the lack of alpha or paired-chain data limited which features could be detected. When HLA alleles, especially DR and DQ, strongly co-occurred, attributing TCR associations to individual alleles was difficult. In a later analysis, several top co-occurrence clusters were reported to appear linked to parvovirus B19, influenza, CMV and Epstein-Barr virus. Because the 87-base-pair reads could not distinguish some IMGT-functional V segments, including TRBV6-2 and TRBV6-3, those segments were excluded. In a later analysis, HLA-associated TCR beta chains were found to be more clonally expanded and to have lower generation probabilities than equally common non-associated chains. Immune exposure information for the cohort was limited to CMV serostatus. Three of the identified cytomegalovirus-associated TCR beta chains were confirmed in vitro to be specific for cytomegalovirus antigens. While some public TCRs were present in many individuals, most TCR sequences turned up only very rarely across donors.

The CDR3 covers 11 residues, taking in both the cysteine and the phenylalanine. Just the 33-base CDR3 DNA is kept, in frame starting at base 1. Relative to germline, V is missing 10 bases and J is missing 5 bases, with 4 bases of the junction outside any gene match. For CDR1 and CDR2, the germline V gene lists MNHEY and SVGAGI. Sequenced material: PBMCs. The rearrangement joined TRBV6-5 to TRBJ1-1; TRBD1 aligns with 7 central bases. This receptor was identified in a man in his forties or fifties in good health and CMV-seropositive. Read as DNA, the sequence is TGTGCCATAAACAGGGGAACTGAAGCTTTCTTT. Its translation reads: CAINRGTEAFF.